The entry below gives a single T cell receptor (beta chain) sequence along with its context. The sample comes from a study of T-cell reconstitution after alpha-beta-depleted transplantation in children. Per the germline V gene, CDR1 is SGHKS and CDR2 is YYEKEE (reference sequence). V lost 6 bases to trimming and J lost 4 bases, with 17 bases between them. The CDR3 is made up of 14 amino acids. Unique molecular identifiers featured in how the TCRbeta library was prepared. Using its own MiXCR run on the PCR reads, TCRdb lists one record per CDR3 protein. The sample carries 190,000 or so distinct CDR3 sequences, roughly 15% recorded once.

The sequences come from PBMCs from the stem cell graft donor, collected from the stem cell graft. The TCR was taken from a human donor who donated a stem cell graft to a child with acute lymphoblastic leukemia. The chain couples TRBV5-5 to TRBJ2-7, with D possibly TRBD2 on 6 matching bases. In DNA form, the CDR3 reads TGTGCCAGCACCCGTGGGGGGAGCGGTTACGAGCAGTACTTC. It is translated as CASTRGGSGYEQYF. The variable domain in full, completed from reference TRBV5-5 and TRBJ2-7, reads DAGVTQSPTHLIKTRGQQVTLRCSPISGHKSVSWYQQVLGQGPQFIFQYYEKEERGRGNFPDRFSARQFPNYSSELNVNALLLGDSALYLCASTRGGSGYEQYFGPGTRLTVT.